This T cell receptor beta chain came from a study of read filtering for tumor transcriptome and immune sequencing. Study information: Transcriptome libraries were built from DNase-treated RNA.

Study-wide results and limits: Compared with RNA-seq, IR-seq gave much higher clonotype depth and reliability. Dropping single-read clonotypes raised IR-seq and RNA-seq shared-clonotype correlation. The sorted CD138-negative fraction was a mixed bone marrow immune population, not purified T cells.

J gave up 6 bases and V 4 bases, and 5 bases lay outside the gene matches. This CDR3 spans 14 amino acids. Germline lookup yields CDR1 SGHVS and CDR2 FQNEAQ. In its sample, this clonotype was seen many times. Its target is not known. The library was built from 400 to 500 ng RNA with molecular barcoded adaptors for alpha/delta and beta/gamma chains. TCRdb redid the calling of the reads with MiXCR, one entry per CDR3 protein. The repertoire holds fewer than 150,000 distinct CDR3 sequences, with around 13% as singletons. The chain carries TRBV7-8 and TRBJ1-2; TRBD1 matches 10 bases. The TCR originated in a donor at least 40 years old with multiple myeloma. Specimen: a population of CD138-negative cells sorted from bone marrow. As DNA, the CDR3 is TGTGCCAGCAGCTCCAGGACAGGGGGAGATGGCTACACCTTC. It is translated as CASSSRTGGDGYTF.